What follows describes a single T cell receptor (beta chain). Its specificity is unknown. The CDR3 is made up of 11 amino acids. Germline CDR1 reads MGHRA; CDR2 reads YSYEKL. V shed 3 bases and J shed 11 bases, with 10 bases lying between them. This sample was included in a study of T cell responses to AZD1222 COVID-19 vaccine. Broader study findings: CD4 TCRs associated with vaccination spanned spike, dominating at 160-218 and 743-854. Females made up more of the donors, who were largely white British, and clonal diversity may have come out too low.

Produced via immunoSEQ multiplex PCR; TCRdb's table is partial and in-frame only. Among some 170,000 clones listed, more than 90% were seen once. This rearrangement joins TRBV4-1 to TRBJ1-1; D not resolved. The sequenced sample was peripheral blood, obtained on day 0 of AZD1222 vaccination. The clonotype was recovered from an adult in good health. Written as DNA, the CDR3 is TGCGCCAGCAGCCACCATCGGGGTGCTTTCTTT. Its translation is CASSHHRGAFF.